This is a list of T cell receptor beta chains from one sample in a study of Ad26.COV2.S vaccination and SARS-CoV-2 variants. Profiling relied on immunoSEQ multiplex PCR, and the TCRdb table lists in-frame clones only, not all of them. The sample carries about 280,000 clones, around 87% recorded once. The material sequenced was peripheral blood, taken in a trial of Ad26.COV2.S vaccine versus placebo. These receptors were collected from a person aged 18-60 years who received the Ad26.COV2.S COVID-19 vaccine or a placebo. Both conserved end residues are part of each CDR3. D genes are given only for firm matches. Size tells how often a clone was seen (once, few, many) or the class of an expanded clone, and some rows leave it out.

TGTGCCAGCTCACCAACGACAGGGGGGTCGGATTCACCCCTCCACTTT	CASSPTTGGSDSPLHF	TRBD1	TRBV18	.	TRBJ1-6
TGCAGCGTCGGGGACGGCTACAATGAGCAGTTCTTC	CSVGDGYNEQFF	.	TRBV29-1	.	TRBJ2-1
TGTGCCAGCAGCCCCGTAAGGACAGGGCAAGCTTTCTTT	CASSPVRTGQAFF	TRBD1	TRBV11-2	once	TRBJ1-1
TGCGCCAGCAGCTTGGAGGCTAGCGGGAGCCCCGAGCAGTACTTC	CASSLEASGSPEQYF	TRBD2	TRBV5-1	few	TRBJ2-7
TGTGCCAGCAGCTTGGGGAACAGGGCTAGCTCCTATAATTCACCCCTCCACTTT	CASSLGNRASSYNSPLHF	.	TRBV13	.	TRBJ1-6
TGTGCCAGCAGCTTGTCGGATAATTCACCCCTCCACTTT	CASSLSDNSPLHF	.	TRBV5-5	many	TRBJ1-6
TGTGCCAGCAGTTTCGAGGTTACCTACGAGCAGTACTTC	CASSFEVTYEQYF	.	TRBV12-3/TRBV12-4	.	TRBJ2-7
TGTGCCAGCAGTTACGATCTGGAGGGGGCCGGGGAGCTGTTTTTT	CASSYDLEGAGELFF	.	TRBV6-2/TRBV6-3	.	TRBJ2-2
TGTGCCAGCAGCTTAGCCTGGACAGGGGCGGTAAACACTGAAGCTTTCTTT	CASSLAWTGAVNTEAFF	TRBD1	TRBV7-9	.	TRBJ1-1
TGTGCCAGCACGGACTCAGTTGCGGGGGGAGGCTACACCTTC	CASTDSVAGGGYTF	.	TRBV28	.	TRBJ1-2
TGTGCCAGCAGCTTAGCAAGGACTAGCGGTTCCGAGACCCAGTACTTC	CASSLARTSGSETQYF	TRBD2	TRBV7-8	.	TRBJ2-5
TGTGCCAGCAGCCCAGGGGGGTGGACTGAAGCTTTCTTT	CASSPGGWTEAFF	TRBD1	TRBV12-3/TRBV12-4	.	TRBJ1-1
TGCGCCAGCAGCTTGTTGCTAGCGGGAAACAATGAGCAGTTCTTC	CASSLLLAGNNEQFF	TRBD2	TRBV5-1	.	TRBJ2-1
TGTGCCAGCTCCCCCCCTGAGACAGCTTTCTATGGCTACACCTTC	CASSPPETAFYGYTF	.	TRBV7-9	.	TRBJ1-2
TGTGCCAGCAGTTCCCCCTCAGGGGGCCGTCAGCCCCAGCATTTT	CASSSPSGGRQPQHF	TRBD1	TRBV28	.	TRBJ1-5
TGTGCCAGCAGCGTAGGGCTAGCGGGGACCCAAATTCAAGAGACCCAGTACTTC	CASSVGLAGTQIQETQYF	TRBD2	TRBV9	.	TRBJ2-5
TGTGCCAGCAGCTTAGGTCTGGCTAGCGGGGCGCAAGAGACCCAGTACTTC	CASSLGLASGAQETQYF	TRBD2	TRBV7-6	.	TRBJ2-5
TGTGCCAGTAAGGAGGGACAGGGGTCGGCCGATACGCAGTATTTT	CASKEGQGSADTQYF	TRBD1	TRBV19	.	TRBJ2-3
TGTGCCACCAGCAGACCCCGGGACAGCTCCCCGAGGCCCTACGAGCAGTACTTC	CATSRPRDSSPRPYEQYF	TRBD1	TRBV15	.	TRBJ2-7
TGCGCCAGCAGCTTGGGGCGCAGGGGGTCGTATAATTCACCCCTCCACTTT	CASSLGRRGSYNSPLHF	TRBD1	TRBV5-1	.	TRBJ1-6
TGTGCCAGCAGCTTGGGGACTAGTCCCTACGAGCAGTACTTC	CASSLGTSPYEQYF	TRBD2	TRBV5-6	.	TRBJ2-7
TGTGCCAGCAGTGACTCGTACGGGGGCGACTATGGCTACACCTTC	CASSDSYGGDYGYTF	.	TRBV6-4	.	TRBJ1-2
TGTGCCAGCAGCCATACCGGGACAGCTCTTAGCTCCTACAATGAGCAGTTCTTC	CASSHTGTALSSYNEQFF	TRBD1	TRBV3-1/TRBV3-2	.	TRBJ2-1
TGCGCCAGCAGCTTGTTCACCGGGAGTAGGAGCGAGCAGTACTTC	CASSLFTGSRSEQYF	.	TRBV5-1	.	TRBJ2-7
TGTGCCAGCTCACCCCGGACAGTCAACTATGGCTACACCTTC	CASSPRTVNYGYTF	.	TRBV18	.	TRBJ1-2
TGTGCCTGGAGTCCGGGACTAGCAGGCGCAGATACGCAGTATTTT	CAWSPGLAGADTQYF	TRBD2	TRBV30	.	TRBJ2-3
TGTGCCAGCAGCTTGGCGGGTAGCGGGGGGGGAGAGACCCAGTACTTC	CASSLAGSGGGETQYF	TRBD2	TRBV5-4	once	TRBJ2-5
TGTGCCATCGGACTAGCGGGACCCAGGGATAACACAGATACGCAGTATTTT	CAIGLAGPRDNTDTQYF	TRBD2	TRBV10-3	.	TRBJ2-3
TGCGCCAGCAGCCCGGGACTGAACACTGAAGCTTTCTTT	CASSPGLNTEAFF	.	TRBV5-1	.	TRBJ1-1
TGCGCCAGCAGCCCCACGGGGGTGTCGGTCACTGAAGCTTTCTTT	CASSPTGVSVTEAFF	.	TRBV5-1	.	TRBJ1-1
TGTGCCAGCAGCTTAGGAGGGGGCCCTTTCTACGAGCAGTACTTC	CASSLGGGPFYEQYF	TRBD1	TRBV7-6	.	TRBJ2-7
TGTGCCATCAGCGACCCCGGGACTAGCTACGAGCAGTACTTC	CAISDPGTSYEQYF	TRBD2	TRBV10-3	.	TRBJ2-7
TGTGCCAGCAGTGCCCAGACAGGGACTGAAGCTTTCTTT	CASSAQTGTEAFF	TRBD1	TRBV2	once	TRBJ1-1
TGTGCCAGCACGACAGGGTCGACTGAAGCTTTCTTT	CASTTGSTEAFF	TRBD1	TRBV6-5	.	TRBJ1-1
TGTGCCAGCAGTTACGGACGGCGTACGGAGGTGGGCTACACCTTC	CASSYGRRTEVGYTF	.	TRBV6-5	.	TRBJ1-2
TGCGCCAGCAGCATAGTAGCGGGAGGCCAAGAGACCCAGTACTTC	CASSIVAGGQETQYF	TRBD2	TRBV5-1	.	TRBJ2-5
TGTGCCAGTAGTATGGGGACAGGGGGCCATGAAGCTTTCTTT	CASSMGTGGHEAFF	TRBD1	TRBV19	few	TRBJ1-1
TGTGCCTGGACCGAGGAAGGCGGCAGGTCCACTGAAGCTTTCTTT	CAWTEEGGRSTEAFF	.	TRBV30	.	TRBJ1-1
TGTGCCATCAAAAAGCCCGGTGGCACAGATACGCAGTATTTT	CAIKKPGGTDTQYF	.	TRBV10-3	.	TRBJ2-3
TGTGCCAGCAGCCAAGCAACGATTTCTGGAAACACCATATATTTT	CASSQATISGNTIYF	.	TRBV3-1/TRBV3-2	.	TRBJ1-3
TGCGCCAGCAGCTTAAGCGGGGGGGCTCTAGAGCAGTTCTTC	CASSLSGGALEQFF	TRBD2	TRBV5-1	.	TRBJ2-1
TGTGCCAGCAGCTTAGACAGGTCCGGGGAGCTGTTTTTT	CASSLDRSGELFF	.	TRBV7-7	.	TRBJ2-2
TGCGCCAGCAGCCAACCTAGCGGGGGGGCCGAGACCCAGTACTTC	CASSQPSGGAETQYF	TRBD2	TRBV4-1	.	TRBJ2-5